This T cell receptor (beta chain) was found in a study of glioma-infiltrating T cells after dendritic cell vaccination. Whole-study context: Between about 2003 and 2013, patients got autologous tumor lysate-pulsed dendritic cell vaccines.

The V gene's germline CDR1 is SEHNR and CDR2 FQNEAQ (reference sequence). This CDR3 has 17 amino acids. Trimming removed 3 bases from V and 0 bases from J, with 17 bases in between. None of the glioblastoma patients had an isocitrate dehydrogenase mutation. Regarding the study as a whole: The cohort had few patients with full blood and tumor sets.

The PCR used 60 V beta and 13 J beta primers. Repertoires were generated with immunoSEQ multiplex PCR, while TCRdb's copy carries only in-frame clones and drops some. The data contain roughly 100,000 clones, more than 70% of them singletons. This clone was recorded only once. Its antigen is undetermined. The input for sequencing was blood, taken before dendritic cell vaccination. The gene calls are TRBV7-9 and TRBJ1-1; a weak D match, TRBD1 (5 bases). The receptor comes from a human donor with glioblastoma. CDR3 loop: CASSFIEGTGMNTEAFF. CDR3 nucleotide sequence: TGTGCCAGCAGCTTCATTGAGGGGACTGGCATGAACACTGAAGCTTTCTTT.